This T cell receptor (beta chain) came from a study of sequential checkpoint blockade in melanoma. Across the study: First-line arms were nivolumab then ipilimumab, or the reverse, randomized 1:1.

This CDR3 has 11 amino acids. Trimming removed 5 bases at V and 9 bases at J, with 8 bases between. Regarding treatment: randomized to nivolumab then ipilimumab (arm A) or the reverse (arm B). The assay was immunoSEQ multiplex PCR, and TCRdb's table has in-frame clones only and misses some. The profile shows some 2,000 clones, approximately 28% of them singletons. This TCR was recovered from a human donor with melanoma. The chain recombines TRBV6-7 with TRBJ2-1; no definite D call. TRBV6-7 belongs to the ORF category, with a function that is uncertain. Source: tumor tissue (inferred from file names), taken from a patient given nivolumab and ipilimumab in sequence. Here the CDR3 reads CASSPRSEQFF. In DNA, the CDR3 is TGTGCCAGCAGTCCTCGTTCTGAGCAGTTCTTC.